Shown below are 20 T cell receptor beta chains from a single sample sequenced in a study of OX40 agonist ivuxolimab in advanced cancers. Profiling relied on immunoSEQ multiplex PCR, and the TCRdb table lists in-frame clones only, not all of them. The sample contains around 93,000 clones, approximately 90% of which appear only once. The sequences come from CD4+ or CD8+ T cells sorted from blood, collected in a trial of the OX40 agonist ivuxolimab. These receptors were taken from an adult with an advanced solid tumor such as melanoma, head and neck, liver or kidney cancer.

The chain joins TRBV4-1 to TRBJ2-7, with 12 bases identical to TRBD1. CDR1 and CDR2 (germline): MGHRA, YSYEKL. The CDR3 loop spans 15 amino acids. After removal of 3 bases from V and 5 bases from J, the junction contained 5 bases not matched to a gene. CDR3 sequence reads: CASSHPGTGGDEQYF. The DNA of the CDR3 is TGCGCCAGCAGCCACCCCGGGACAGGGGGCGACGAGCAGTACTTC.

The chain has TRBV10-3 and TRBJ2-1, with 9 bases aligning to TRBD2. V shed 3 bases and J 1 base; nucleotides not matched to a gene: 4. Germline CDR1 ENHRY, CDR2 SYGVKD. The CDR3 spans 16 residues. The CDR3 bases are TGTGCCATCAGTGACCCAGCGGGGGGATCCTACAATGAGCAGTTCTTC. This codes for CAISDPAGGSYNEQFF.

The V call is TRBV6-4, the J call TRBJ1-6; D not resolved. The V gene's germline CDR1 is MRHNA and CDR2 SNTAGT. The CDR3 spans 13 residues. The V end lost 3 bases, the J end lost 5 bases, and 5 bases lay between the germline ends. Written as DNA, the CDR3 is TGTGCCAGCAGTGAGGGGAATAATTCACCCCTCCACTTT. Residues: CASSEGNNSPLHF.

The rearrangement links TRBV5-8 to TRBJ1-4; D ambiguous. Trimming pared 2 bases from V and 6 bases from J, leaving 11 bases between. Germline V CDR1 and CDR2: SGHTS, YDEGEE. The CDR3 extends over 14 amino acids. The CDR3: CASSFGERHEKLFF. The DNA of the CDR3 is TGTGCCAGCAGCTTCGGGGAACGGCATGAAAAACTGTTTTTT.

V gene TRBV7-6 combines with J gene TRBJ1-1; D is unclear. This CDR3 has 14 amino acids. Germline lookup yields CDR1 SGHVS and CDR2 FNYEAQ. Between the trimmed V and J ends, which lost 6 bases and 5 bases, there was a span of 16 bases. The chain's CDR3 is CASSHAGKGTEAFF. CDR3 coding DNA: TGTGCCAGCAGTCACGCCGGGAAGGGTACTGAAGCTTTCTTT.

The J gene is TRBJ2-5, the V gene TRBV19; D gene unclear. The CDR3 contains 13 residues. From germline, CDR1 is LNHDA and CDR2 SQIVND (reference sequence). V was pared by 3 bases and J by 5 bases, with 10 bases between. DNA of the CDR3: TGTGCCAGTAGTATTCAAAGGGATGAGACCCAGTACTTC. Translating it yields CASSIQRDETQYF. The whole variable domain, filled in from reference TRBV19 and TRBJ2-5, reads DGGITQSPKYLFRKEGQNVTLSCEQNLNHDAMYWYRQDPGQGLRLIYYSQIVNDFQKGDIAEGYSVSREKKESFPLTVTSAQKNPTAFYLCASSIQRDETQYFGPGTRLLVL.

DNA for the CDR3: TGTGCCAGCAGCCAAGGAGACGGGACTCCCGTCTCACCCCTCCACTTT. Protein: CASSQGDGTPVSPLHF. V gene TRBV5-4 combines with J gene TRBJ1-6; D perhaps matches TRBD1 (5 bases). The V end was cut by 4 bases, the J end by 10 bases, with 21 bases between. The CDR3 contains 16 residues. Germline CDR1 reads SGHNT; CDR2 reads YYREEE (reference sequence). Full variable domain (rest looked up from reference TRBV5-4 and TRBJ1-6): ETGVTQSPTHLIKTRGQQVTLRCSSQSGHNTVSWYQQALGQGPQFIFQYYREEENGRGNFPPRFSGLQFPNYSSELNVNALELDDSALYLCASSQGDGTPVSPLHFGNGTRLTVT.

The rearrangement joins TRBV9 to TRBJ2-3; weak D call: TRBD1 (6 bases). V was clipped by 3 bases and J by 2 bases, with 10 bases between them. Germline V CDR1 and CDR2: SGDLS, YYNGEE. The CDR3 is 14 amino acids. CDR3 coding DNA: TGTGCCAGCAGCGCGAGGGGGTCCACAGATACGCAGTATTTT. Translated, it gives CASSARGSTDTQYF.

This clone was recorded only once. The chain links TRBV23-1 to TRBJ2-1; no firm D call. TRBV23-1 is an ORF for which the function is uncertain. V shed 2 bases and J shed 2 bases, with 22 bases lying between them. CDR3 length: 19 residues. DNA for the CDR3: TGCGCCAGCAGTCAAGTAATAAGGGCGAAGGAGTTCACCTACAATGAGCAGTTCTTC. It specifies CASSQVIRAKEFTYNEQFF.

J is TRBJ1-1 and V is TRBV15; D not certain. Germline V CDR1 and CDR2: LNHNV, YYDKDF (reference sequence). The V gene lost 1 base and the J gene lost 6 bases, with 9 bases spanning the gap. The CDR3 extends over 13 amino acids. CDR3 bases: TGTGCCACCAGCAGAGGGCTAGTGGCTGAAGCTTTCTTT. Translating gives CATSRGLVAEAFF.

The V gene is TRBV27, the J gene TRBJ1-2, with D perhaps matching TRBD1 (6 bases). Germline V gives CDR1 MNHEY, CDR2 SMNVEV (reference sequence). The CDR3 runs 12 residues. Trimming took off 5 bases at V and 12 bases at J, with 16 bases between the two ends. CDR3 coding DNA: TGTGCCAGCAGTCCTCAGGGGAAGATTAACACCTTC. This sequence encodes CASSPQGKINTF.

This chain joins TRBV19 and TRBJ2-5, with a weak D call TRBD1 (5 bases). Per germline, CDR1 LNHDA and CDR2 SQIVND (reference sequence). V lost 2 bases to trimming and J lost 1 base, with 11 bases between them. The CDR3 is 15 residues long. The CDR3 spells CASSISRTSQETQYF. DNA of the CDR3: TGTGCCAGTAGTATATCCCGGACAAGCCAAGAGACCCAGTACTTC.

The chain recombines TRBV7-2 with TRBJ1-2; D uncertain. Germline V lookup: CDR1 SGHTA, CDR2 FQGNSA. Trimming removed 3 bases from V and 8 bases from J, with 19 bases in between. The CDR3 is made up of 15 amino acids. The DNA of the CDR3 is TGTGCCAGCAGCTTTTCAGACCCCCCCAGGAGGGGCTACACCTTC. It translates to CASSFSDPPRRGYTF.

This clone turned up a few times. The chain links TRBV15 to TRBJ1-5; D gene unclear. Germline assignment: CDR1 LNHNV and CDR2 YYDKDF (reference sequence). The CDR3 is 15 amino acids. Trimming left V 3 bases short and J 3 bases short, with 12 bases between. In DNA form, the CDR3 reads TGTGCCACCAGCAGCGAGGCGTCTAACAATCAGCCCCAGCATTTT. Its translation: CATSSEASNNQPQHF.

The rearrangement links TRBV20-1 to TRBJ2-5; no clear D gene. With 3 bases removed from V and 5 bases from J, the gap between germline ends came to 7 bases. This CDR3 contains 11 residues. Germline lookup yields CDR1 DFQATT and CDR2 SNEGSKA (reference sequence). The CDR3: CSARTRETQYF. In nucleotides, the CDR3 is TGCAGTGCTAGGACCCGGGAGACCCAGTACTTC.

The chain carries TRBV6-1 and TRBJ1-4; D ambiguous. V lost 0 bases, J lost 2 bases, and 10 bases lay in between. CDR1 and CDR2 (germline): MNHNS, SASEGT. The CDR3 has 16 residues. CDR3 sequence (DNA): TGTGCCAGCAGTGAAGCGTGGGGAGTGACTAATGAAAAACTGTTTTTT. Its translation: CASSEAWGVTNEKLFF.

This chain uses TRBV10-1 with TRBJ2-7; 11 bases agree with TRBD1. V lost 10 bases, J lost 2 bases, and 16 bases stayed unmatched. Germline CDR1 reads WNHNN; CDR2 reads SYGVQD (reference sequence). CDR3 length: 17 residues. The DNA of the CDR3 is TGCGCCACCAAGTCTCCCTACCAGGGACAGGGGGCCTACGAGCAGTACTTC. Translated: CATKSPYQGQGAYEQYF.

Only a few counts were recorded for this clone. The chain links TRBV7-9 to TRBJ1-3; 7 bases are a match to TRBD1. Trimming at V came to 5 bases and at J to 0 bases, leaving 4 bases not matched to a gene. Germline V gene sequence: CDR1 SEHNR, CDR2 FQNEAQ (reference sequence). This CDR3 comprises 15 residues. The CDR3 bases are TGTGCCAGCAGCACGGGACAGAACTCTGGAAACACCATATATTTT. It codes for CASSTGQNSGNTIYF.

V and J are TRBV7-2 and TRBJ1-2; TRBD1 matches at 7 bases. This CDR3 has 14 residues. The V segment lost 0 bases and the J segment 6 bases; nucleotides outside the gene matches: 4. CDR1 is SGHTA, CDR2 FQGNSA, per germline. The CDR3, as DNA: TGTGCCAGCAGCTTAGCTACGACAGGGAATGGCTACACCTTC. Residues: CASSLATTGNGYTF.

CDR3 residues: CASSFRRGIYTDTQYF. In DNA, the CDR3 is TGTGCCAGCAGTTTTAGGCGGGGGATATACACAGATACGCAGTATTTT. V and J are TRBV27 and TRBJ2-3, with 7 nucleotides matching TRBD2. This CDR3 comprises 16 residues. The trim removed 3 bases at V and 2 bases at J, leaving 8 bases unmatched. Looked up from germline, CDR1 is MNHEY and CDR2 is SMNVEV (reference sequence).